This T cell receptor (beta chain) was identified in a study of blood T cell repertoires in COVID-19. Study-wide context: The analysed material was cDNA or gDNA that came from T cells, B-cell-depleted T cells, or PBMCs.

This CDR3 is 11 amino acids long. Per germline, CDR1 SGHAT and CDR2 FQNNGV. With 6 bases removed from V and 5 bases from J, the gap between germline ends came to 5 bases. Participant ages covered roughly 18 to 90 years across about 22 US areas. Participants were placed into cohorts based on the clinical history they reported. This table comes from immunoSEQ multiplex PCR, and its TCRdb copy is limited to in-frame clones, with some not included. The repertoire holds about 210,000 clones, with roughly 89% as singletons. The clonotype was recovered from a man aged 18 to 30 with acute COVID-19. Sequences were obtained from PBMCs or T cells enriched from blood (not recorded which). The chain recombines TRBV11-2 with TRBJ2-1; weak D call: TRBD1 (5 bases). This chain's CDR3 is CASRDNNEQFF. In DNA form, the CDR3 reads TGTGCCAGCAGGGACAACAATGAGCAGTTCTTC.